This entry features one T cell receptor beta chain sequence. Methods used by the authors: Nucleated cell counts were estimated from reference gene primer amplification. Only in-frame clones appear in the TCRdb table, and some are missing; sequencing was by immunoSEQ multiplex PCR. V, J and clone size are taken as reported in that table, and D and trimming were inferred from the DNA itself. This sample has about 70,000 clones, with approximately 89% found just once. This entry comes from a study of blood T cell repertoires in COVID-19. Study at large: Sites in the United States, Italy and Spain provided acute and convalescent COVID-19 samples. T cells, B-cell-depleted T cells, or PBMCs provided the cDNA or gDNA that served as material.

With 4 bases removed from V and 5 bases from J, the gap between germline ends came to 22 bases. Germline V CDR1 and CDR2: SGHTA, FQGNSA. The CDR3 totals 17 residues. Enrolment of Seattle patients took place during active infection, and they were followed longitudinally. The TCR originated in a man between 45 and 60 years old with COVID-19, enrolled during active disease. Sequenced material: peripheral blood. The chain is built from TRBV7-2 and TRBJ2-3, with D possibly TRBD1 on 7 matching bases. In DNA form, the CDR3 reads TGTGCCAGCAGCTCTAGAAGGGGGGACAGAGGGGGAGATACGCAGTATTTT. It yields the protein CASSSRRGDRGGDTQYF.